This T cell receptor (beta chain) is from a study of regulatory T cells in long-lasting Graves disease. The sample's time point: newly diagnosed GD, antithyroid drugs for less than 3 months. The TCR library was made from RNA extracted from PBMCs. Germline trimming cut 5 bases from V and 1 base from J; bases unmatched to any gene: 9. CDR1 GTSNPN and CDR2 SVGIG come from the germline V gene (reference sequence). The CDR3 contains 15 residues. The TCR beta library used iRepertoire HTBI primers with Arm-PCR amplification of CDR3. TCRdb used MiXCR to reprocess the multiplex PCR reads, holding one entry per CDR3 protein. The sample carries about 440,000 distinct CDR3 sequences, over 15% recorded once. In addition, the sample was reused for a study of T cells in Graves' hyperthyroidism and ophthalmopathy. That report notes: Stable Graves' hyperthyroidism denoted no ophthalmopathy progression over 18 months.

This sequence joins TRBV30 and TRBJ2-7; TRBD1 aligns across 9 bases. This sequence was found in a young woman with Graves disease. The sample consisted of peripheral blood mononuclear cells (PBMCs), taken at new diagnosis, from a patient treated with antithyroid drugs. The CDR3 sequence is CAWDRPGTGSYEQYF. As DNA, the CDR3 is TGTGCCTGGGACCGCCCCGGGACAGGGTCCTACGAGCAGTACTTC. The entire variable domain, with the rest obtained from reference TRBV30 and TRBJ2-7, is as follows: SQTIHQWPATLVQPVGSPLSLECTVEGTSNPNLYWYRQAAGRGLQLLFYSVGIGQISSEVPQNLSASRPQDRQFILSSKKLLLSDSGFYLCAWDRPGTGSYEQYFGPGTRLTVT.